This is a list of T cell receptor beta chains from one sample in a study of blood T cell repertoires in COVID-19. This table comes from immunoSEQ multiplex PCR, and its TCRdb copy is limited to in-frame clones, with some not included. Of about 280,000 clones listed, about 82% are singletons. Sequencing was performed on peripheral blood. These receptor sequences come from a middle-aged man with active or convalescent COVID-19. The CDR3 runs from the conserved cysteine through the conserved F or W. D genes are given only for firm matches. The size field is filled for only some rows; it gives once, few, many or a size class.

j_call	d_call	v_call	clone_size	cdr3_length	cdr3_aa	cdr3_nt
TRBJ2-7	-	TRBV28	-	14	CASSLHQGVWEQYF	TGTGCCAGCAGTTTACATCAAGGGGTATGGGAGCAGTACTTC
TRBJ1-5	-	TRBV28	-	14	CASSLVALSQPQHF	TGTGCCAGCAGTTTGGTGGCCTTGTCTCAGCCCCAGCATTTT
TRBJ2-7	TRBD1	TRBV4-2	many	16	CASSQERDRRVYEQYF	TGTGCCAGCAGCCAAGAGCGGGACAGGCGTGTCTACGAGCAGTACTTC
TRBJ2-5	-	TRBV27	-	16	CASSPLPYRPQETQYF	TGTGCCAGCAGTCCACTCCCTTATCGCCCCCAAGAGACCCAGTACTTC
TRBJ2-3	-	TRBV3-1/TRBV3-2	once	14	CASSLTLDTDTQYF	TGTGCCAGCAGCCTCACACTAGACACAGATACGCAGTATTTT
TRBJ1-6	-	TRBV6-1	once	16	CASSEVSGQGNSPLHF	TGTGCCAGCAGTGAAGTTTCTGGGCAAGGAAATTCACCCCTCCACTTT
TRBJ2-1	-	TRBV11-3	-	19	CASSLPRRIPPEVNNEQFF	TGTGCCAGCAGCCTCCCGAGGAGAATCCCACCCGAAGTGAACAATGAGCAGTTCTTC
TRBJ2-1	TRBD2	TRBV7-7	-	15	CASSPGLAGDNEQFF	TGTGCTAGCAGCCCGGGACTAGCGGGAGACAATGAGCAGTTCTTC
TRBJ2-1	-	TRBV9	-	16	CASSRRLGLGSNEQFF	TGTGCCAGCAGCAGACGTCTGGGTCTGGGGAGCAATGAGCAGTTCTTC
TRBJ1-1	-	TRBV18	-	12	CASSLDRDKAFF	TGTGCCAGCTCACTAGACCGGGACAAAGCTTTCTTT
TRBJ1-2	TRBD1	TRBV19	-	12	CASSNRGNGYTF	TGTGCCAGTAGTAACAGGGGGAATGGCTACACCTTC
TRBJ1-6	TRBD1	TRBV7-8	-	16	CASSRTGTGLNSPLHF	TGTGCCAGCAGCCGGACCGGGACAGGGCTTAATTCACCCCTCCACTTT
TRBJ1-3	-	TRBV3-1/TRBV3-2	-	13	CASSQVLGNTIYF	TGTGCCAGCAGCCAAGTTTTAGGAAACACCATATATTTT
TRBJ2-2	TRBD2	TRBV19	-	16	CASSTPRLAHTGELFF	TGTGCCAGTAGTACTCCGAGACTAGCCCACACCGGGGAGCTGTTTTTT
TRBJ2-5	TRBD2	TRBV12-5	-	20	CASGFFHVSSGRANQETQYF	TGTGCTAGTGGTTTTTTCCATGTATCGAGCGGGAGGGCGAACCAAGAGACCCAGTACTTC
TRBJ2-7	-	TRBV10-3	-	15	CAISVGASEDYEQYF	TGTGCCATCAGTGTGGGGGCAAGCGAAGACTACGAGCAGTACTTC
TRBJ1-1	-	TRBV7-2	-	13	CASRPPGGGKAFF	TGTGCCAGCAGGCCCCCTGGGGGGGGAAAAGCTTTCTTT
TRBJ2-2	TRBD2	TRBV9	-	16	CASSVGAGGPTGELFF	TGTGCCAGCAGCGTAGGGGCGGGAGGGCCAACCGGGGAGCTGTTTTTT
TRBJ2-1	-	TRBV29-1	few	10	CSGGGHEQFF	TGCAGCGGAGGGGGTCATGAGCAGTTCTTC
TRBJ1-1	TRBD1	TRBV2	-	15	CASRSRQGGKTEAFF	TGTGCCAGCAGGTCCCGACAGGGCGGTAAAACTGAAGCTTTCTTT
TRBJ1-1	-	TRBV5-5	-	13	CASSLLRDTEAFF	TGTGCCAGCAGCTTGCTACGGGACACTGAAGCTTTCTTT
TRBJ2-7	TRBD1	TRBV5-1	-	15	CATSPGGTGVYEQYF	TGCGCCACCAGCCCGGGGGGGACAGGGGTCTACGAGCAGTACTTC
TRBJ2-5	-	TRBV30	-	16	CAWSVRWGGFVETQYF	TGTGCCTGGAGTGTACGATGGGGGGGCTTCGTTGAGACCCAGTACTTC
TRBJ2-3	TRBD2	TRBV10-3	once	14	CAIRGLIDTDTQYF	TGTGCCATCAGGGGACTAATTGACACAGATACGCAGTATTTT
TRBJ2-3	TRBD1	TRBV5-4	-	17	CASSLLTGGPSTDTQYF	TGTGCCAGCAGCCTACTTACAGGGGGCCCTAGCACAGATACGCAGTATTTT
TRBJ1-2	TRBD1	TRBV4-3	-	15	CASSQVPTGGNGYTF	TGCGCCAGCAGCCAAGTGCCGACAGGGGGCAATGGCTACACCTTC
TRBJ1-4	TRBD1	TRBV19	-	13	CATARTGAEKLFF	TGTGCCACCGCAAGGACAGGAGCTGAAAAACTGTTTTTT
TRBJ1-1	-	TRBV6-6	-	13	CASSYSRVTEAFF	TGTGCCAGCAGTTACTCTAGAGTGACTGAAGCTTTCTTT
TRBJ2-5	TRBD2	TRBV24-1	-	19	CATSDRGLAGEGGLETQYF	TGTGCCACCAGTGACCGGGGACTAGCGGGAGAAGGGGGCCTGGAGACCCAGTACTTC
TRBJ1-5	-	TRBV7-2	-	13	CASSLTGGQPQHF	TGTGCCAGCAGCTTAACTGGGGGCCAGCCCCAGCATTTT
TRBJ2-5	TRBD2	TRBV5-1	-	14	CASSLERGEETQYF	TGCGCCAGCAGCTTGGAGCGGGGAGAAGAGACCCAGTACTTC
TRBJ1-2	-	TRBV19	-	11	CASRGTLGYTF	TGTGCCAGTAGGGGGACACTTGGCTACACCTTC
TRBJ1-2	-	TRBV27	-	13	CASSLEDQGALAF	TGTGCCAGCAGTTTAGAGGATCAGGGTGCCCTTGCATTC
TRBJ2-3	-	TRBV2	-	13	CASNPRRTDTQYF	TGTGCCAGCAACCCGAGGAGGACAGATACGCAGTATTTT
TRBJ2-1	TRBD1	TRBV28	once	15	CASRLRTGNYNEQFF	TGTGCCAGCAGATTGAGGACAGGGAACTACAATGAGCAGTTCTTC
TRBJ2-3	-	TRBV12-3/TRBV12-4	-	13	CASTILFRDTQYF	TGTGCCAGCACCATCTTGTTCAGAGATACGCAGTATTTT
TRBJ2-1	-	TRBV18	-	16	CASSPPLGGGNNEQFF	TGTGCCAGCTCACCACCCTTAGGGGGGGGAAACAATGAGCAGTTCTTC
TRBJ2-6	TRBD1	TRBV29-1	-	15	CSVLIQGAGANVLTF	TGCAGCGTTCTCATACAGGGGGCTGGGGCCAACGTCCTGACTTTC
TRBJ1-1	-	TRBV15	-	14	CATSRGARRDEAFF	TGTGCCACCAGCAGAGGTGCCCGACGGGATGAAGCTTTCTTT
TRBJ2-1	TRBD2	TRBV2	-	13	CASAGGRVNEQFF	TGTGCCAGCGCCGGCGGGAGGGTTAATGAGCAGTTCTTC
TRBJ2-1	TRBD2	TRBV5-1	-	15	CASSFSGRANNEQFF	TGCGCCAGCAGCTTCAGCGGGAGGGCCAACAATGAGCAGTTCTTC